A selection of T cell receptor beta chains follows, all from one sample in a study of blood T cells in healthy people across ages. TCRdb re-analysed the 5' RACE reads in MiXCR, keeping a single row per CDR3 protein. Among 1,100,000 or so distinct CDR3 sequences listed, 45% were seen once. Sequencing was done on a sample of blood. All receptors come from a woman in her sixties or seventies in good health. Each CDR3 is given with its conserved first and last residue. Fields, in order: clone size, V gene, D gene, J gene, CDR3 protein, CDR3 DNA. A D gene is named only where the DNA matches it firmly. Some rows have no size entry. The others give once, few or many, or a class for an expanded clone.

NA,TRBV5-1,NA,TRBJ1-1,CASSLDAANTEAFF,TGCGCCAGCAGCTTGGATGCCGCGAACACTGAAGCTTTCTTT
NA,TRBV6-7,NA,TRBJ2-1,CASPRGRDEQFF,TGTGCCAGTCCTAGGGGCCGGGATGAGCAGTTCTTC
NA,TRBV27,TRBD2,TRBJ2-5,CASSDSGRAGETQYF,TGTGCCAGCAGTGATAGCGGGAGGGCTGGTGAGACCCAGTACTTC
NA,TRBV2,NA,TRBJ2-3,CATTGPNTDTQYF,TGTGCCACCACCGGACCAAACACAGATACGCAGTATTTT
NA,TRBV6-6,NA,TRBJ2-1,CASSQRTQQVTNEQFF,TGTGCCAGCAGTCAGAGAACCCAACAAGTTACTAATGAGCAGTTCTTC
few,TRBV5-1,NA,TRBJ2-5,CASKRLLQETQYF,TGCGCCAGCAAGAGGCTCCTCCAGGAGACCCAGTACTTC
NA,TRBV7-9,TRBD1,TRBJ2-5,CASGQGQTQYF,TGTGCCAGCGGACAGGGCCAGACCCAGTACTTC
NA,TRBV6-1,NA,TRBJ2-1,CASKRGQLNNEQFF,TGTGCCAGCAAAAGGGGCCAGTTGAACAATGAGCAGTTCTTC
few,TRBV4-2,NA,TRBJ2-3,CASSQDRGVASHTDTQYF,TGTGCCAGCAGCCAAGATCGGGGTGTAGCCAGCCACACAGATACGCAGTATTTT
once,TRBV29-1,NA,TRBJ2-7,CSVGTGTLIEQYF,TGCAGCGTTGGGACCGGGACACTCATCGAGCAGTACTTC
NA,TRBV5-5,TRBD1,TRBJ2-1,CASSLDPDRFNEQFF,TGTGCCAGCAGCTTAGATCCGGACAGGTTCAATGAGCAGTTCTTC
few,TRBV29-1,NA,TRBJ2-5,CSVEDQGSRYNEQYF,TGCAGCGTTGAAGATCAGGGTAGCCGATACAATGAGCAGTACTTC
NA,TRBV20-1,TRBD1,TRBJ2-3,CSARRQGAIDTQYF,TGCAGTGCTAGACGACAGGGGGCTATAGATACGCAGTATTTT
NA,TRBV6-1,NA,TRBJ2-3,CASSEARQAQYF,TGTGCCAGCAGTGAAGCGCGGCAGGCCCAGTATTTT
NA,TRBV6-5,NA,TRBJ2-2,CASSSTTRGSGELFF,TGTGCCAGCAGTTCCACGACTAGAGGGTCCGGGGAGCTGTTTTTT
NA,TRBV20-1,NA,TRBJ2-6,CSAIESSGANVLTF,TGCAGTGCTATTGAAAGCTCTGGGGCCAACGTCCTGACTTTC
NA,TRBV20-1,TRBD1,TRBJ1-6,CSALQGNTYNSPLHF,TGCAGTGCTCTACAGGGGAACACCTATAATTCACCCCTCCACTTT
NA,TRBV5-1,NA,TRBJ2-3,CASSNGYTDTQYF,TGCGCCAGCAGTAACGGATACACAGATACGCAGTATTTT
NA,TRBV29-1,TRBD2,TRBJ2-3,CSVALLAGQDTQYF,TGCAGCGTAGCGCTACTAGCGGGGCAAGATACGCAGTATTTT
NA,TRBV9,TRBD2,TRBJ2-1,CASSPTLVAGLHSYNEQFF,TGTGCCAGCAGCCCGACGTTGGTAGCGGGACTACACTCCTACAATGAGCAGTTCTTC
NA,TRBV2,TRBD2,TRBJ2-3,CASSPTSRSTDTQYF,TGTGCCAGCAGCCCGACTAGCCGGAGCACAGATACGCAGTATTTT
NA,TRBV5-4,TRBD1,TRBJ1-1,CASSSRGYTEAFF,TGTGCCAGCAGCTCCAGGGGGTATACTGAAGCTTTCTTT
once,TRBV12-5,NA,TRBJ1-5,CASGGPEGIGQPQHF,TGTGCTAGTGGCGGTCCAGAGGGGATTGGTCAGCCCCAGCATTTT
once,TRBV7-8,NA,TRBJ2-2,CASSLAASPIGQKLFF,TGTGCCAGCAGCTTAGCGGCTAGCCCAATCGGGCAAAAGCTGTTTTTT
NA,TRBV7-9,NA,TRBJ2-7,CASSPPGTTYEQYF,TGTGCCAGCAGCCCCCCTGGCACCACCTACGAGCAGTACTTC
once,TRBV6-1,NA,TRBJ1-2,CASIARGQGYTF,TGTGCCAGCATAGCGAGGGGTCAGGGCTACACCTTC
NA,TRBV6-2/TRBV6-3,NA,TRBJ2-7,CASKRGREQYF,TGTGCCAGCAAAAGGGGACGGGAGCAGTACTTC
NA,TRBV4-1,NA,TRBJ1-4,CASSQEVRLQGWEKLFF,TGCGCCAGCAGCCAAGAGGTGCGGCTGCAGGGTTGGGAAAAACTGTTTTTT
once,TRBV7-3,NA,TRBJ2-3,CASSWGADRTDTQYF,TGTGCCAGCAGCTGGGGGGCTGATCGCACAGATACGCAGTATTTT
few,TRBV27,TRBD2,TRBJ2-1,CASSPQTSGISYNEQFF,TGTGCCAGCAGTCCACAGACTAGCGGGATTTCCTACAATGAGCAGTTCTTC
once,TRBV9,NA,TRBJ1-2,CASSSGGLASSYTF,TGTGCCAGCAGCTCAGGTGGCCTCGCGAGTAGCTACACCTTC
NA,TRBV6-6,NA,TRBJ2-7,CASSYNSRDIGSYEQYF,TGTGCCAGCAGTTACAATTCCCGGGACATCGGTTCCTACGAGCAGTACTTC
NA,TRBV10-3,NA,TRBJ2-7,CATKPGVTAYEQYF,TGTGCCACTAAACCCGGTGTAACGGCGTACGAGCAGTACTTC
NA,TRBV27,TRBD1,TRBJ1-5,CASSSLRGLNQPQHF,TGTGCCAGCAGTTCCCTCAGGGGGCTCAATCAGCCCCAGCATTTT
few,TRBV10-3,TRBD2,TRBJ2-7,CAINSGTSGVEQYF,TGTGCCATAAACTCCGGGACTAGCGGGGTGGAGCAGTACTTC
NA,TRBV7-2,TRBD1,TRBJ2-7,CASSLEGTVSYEQYF,TGTGCCAGCAGCTTAGAAGGGACAGTTTCCTACGAGCAGTACTTC
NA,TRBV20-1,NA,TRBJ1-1,CSARGSTGNRNEAFF,TGCAGTGCTAGAGGGTCCACAGGGAATAGGAATGAAGCTTTCTTT
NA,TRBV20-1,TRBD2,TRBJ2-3,CSAPTSGMADTQYF,TGCAGTGCACCGACTAGCGGTATGGCAGATACGCAGTATTTT
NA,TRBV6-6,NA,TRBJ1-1,CASRKQGTEAFF,TGTGCCAGCAGAAAACAGGGCACTGAAGCTTTCTTT
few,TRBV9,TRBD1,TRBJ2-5,CASSVDPGQGSRETQYF,TGTGCCAGCAGCGTAGATCCGGGACAGGGGAGTCGGGAGACCCAGTACTTC
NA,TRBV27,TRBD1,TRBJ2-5,CASSLGGMGVQETQYF,TGTGCCAGCAGCCTAGGGGGCATGGGGGTCCAAGAGACCCAGTACTTC
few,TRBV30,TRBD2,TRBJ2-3,CAWSGGSSGSGPDTQYF,TGTGCCTGGAGTGGAGGCTCTAGCGGGAGCGGCCCAGATACGCAGTATTTT
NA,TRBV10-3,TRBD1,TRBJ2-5,CAISGGTEKTQYF,TGTGCCATCAGTGGTGGGACAGAAAAGACCCAGTACTTC
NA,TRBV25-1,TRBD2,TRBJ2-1,CASSANQTGRAGVVEWWGEQFF,TGTGCCAGCAGTGCCAACCAGACCGGACGAGCGGGAGTGGTGGAATGGTGGGGGGAGCAGTTCTTC